The 11 T cell receptor beta chains below were found in one sample sequenced in a study of beta chain features in type 1 diabetes. Whole-study results and caveats: A moderate, significant TCRB CDR3 shortening appeared in type 1 diabetes across four CD4+ subsets.

The antigens of these receptors remain unknown. Investigators reverse transcribed all isolated RNA, so they sequenced expressed TCRB transcripts. Generated by immunoSEQ multiplex PCR, the TCRdb table keeps only in-frame clones and is missing some. The profile covers 65,000 to 85,000 clones, with roughly half appearing a single time and around 0.7% taken by the ten largest. Sequenced: central memory CD4+ T cells from blood. The receptors originated from a young man with type 1 diabetes.

The rearrangement uses TRBV5-1 and TRBJ2-5; maybe TRBD1 (6 bases). The J call may not be correct, given that the DNA end is closer to TRBJ2-7. The CDR3 runs to 14 residues. Per germline, CDR1 SGHRS and CDR2 YFSETQ. For the CDR3, the DNA is TGCGCCAGCAGCTTGGTAGGGGGCTCCTACGAGCAGTACTTC. Its protein is CASSLVGGSYEQYF.

The chain joins TRBV5-5 to TRBJ2-5; 8 positions match TRBD1. The V and J ends lost 4 bases and 1 base, in that order; junction bases with no gene match: 9. The V gene's germline CDR1 is SGHKS and CDR2 YYEKEE (reference sequence). The CDR3 length is 16 residues. CDR3 region: CASSPRTGNVQETQYF. The CDR3 nucleotides read TGTGCCAGCAGCCCCCGGACAGGGAACGTCCAAGAGACCCAGTACTTC.

The rearrangement joins TRBV7-6 to TRBJ2-5, with D possibly being TRBD1 (6 bases). Between the trimmed V and J ends, which lost 1 base and 4 bases, there was a span of 10 bases. This CDR3 has 14 amino acids. Germline-derived CDR1 and CDR2 are SGHVS and FNYEAQ. The CDR3 is CASSLVAGAETQYF. CDR3 in DNA: TGTGCCAGCAGCTTAGTGGCAGGGGCAGAGACCCAGTACTTC. Full variable domain (remainder filled in from reference TRBV7-6 and TRBJ2-5): GAGVSQSPRYKVTKRGQDVALRCDPISGHVSLYWYRQALGQGPEFLTYFNYEAQQDKSGLPNDRFSAERPEGSISTLTIQRTEQRDSAMYRCASSLVAGAETQYFGPGTRLLVL.

This clone was found a few times. The CDR3 sequence is CASSPGGGGTEAFF. For the CDR3, the DNA is TGTGCCAGCTCACCCGGGGGGGGTGGCACTGAAGCTTTCTTT. V gene TRBV18 combines with J gene TRBJ1-1; D perhaps matches TRBD1 (5 bases). The CDR3 spans 14 residues. Looked up from germline, CDR1 is KGHSH and CDR2 is LQKENI. V was trimmed by 3 bases and J by 4 bases, leaving 12 bases between them.

J is TRBJ2-2 and V is TRBV30; 7 positions match TRBD1. This CDR3 is built from 14 residues. Trimming took 5 bases from V and 0 from J; bases not matched to a gene: 3. The germline V gene has CDR1 GTSNPN and CDR2 SVGIG (reference sequence). The DNA for the CDR3 is TGTGCCTGGCGGACAGGCCCGAACACCGGGGAGCTGTTTTTT. This sequence encodes CAWRTGPNTGELFF. The variable domain in full, completed from reference TRBV30 and TRBJ2-2, reads SQTIHQWPATLVQPVGSPLSLECTVEGTSNPNLYWYRQAAGRGLQLLFYSVGIGQISSEVPQNLSASRPQDRQFILSSKKLLLSDSGFYLCAWRTGPNTGELFFGEGSRLTVL.

V is TRBV6-5 and J is TRBJ1-1; a possible D gene is TRBD1 (5 bases). This CDR3 spans 13 amino acids. Germline V gives CDR1 MNHEY, CDR2 SVGAGI. With 0 bases removed from V and 10 bases from J, the gap between germline ends came to 12 bases. CDR3 DNA sequence: TGTGCCAGCAGTTACTCAGTAGGGGTCGGAGCTTTCTTT. The encoded protein is CASSYSVGVGAFF.

The table lists this clone with a count of one. J is TRBJ1-1 and V is TRBV29-1, with D possibly being TRBD1 (5 bases). This CDR3 is 13 amino acids long. Trimming removed 7 bases from V and 0 bases from J, with 12 bases in between. Looked up from germline, CDR1 is SQVTM and CDR2 is ANQGSEA. DNA for the CDR3: TGCAGCGCTGACGGGGGAATGAACACTGAAGCTTTCTTT. It specifies CSADGGMNTEAFF.

The rearrangement uses TRBV5-1 and TRBJ1-4, with TRBD1 as a possible D gene (5 bases). Looked up from germline, CDR1 is SGHRS and CDR2 is YFSETQ. The CDR3 spans 14 residues. Trimming left V 3 bases short and J 5 bases short, with 11 bases between. The CDR3 DNA reads as TGCGCCAGCAGCTCGGGACTCGAAAATGAAAAACTGTTTTTT. Translating it yields CASSSGLENEKLFF.

V is TRBV10-2 and J is TRBJ1-2, with no clear D. This CDR3 comprises 13 residues. V dropped 0 bases and J dropped 8 bases, with 10 bases sitting between them. Per germline, CDR1 WSHSY and CDR2 SAAADI. The CDR3 spells CASSESSGQGYTF. Here the CDR3 DNA reads TGCGCCAGCAGTGAGTCTAGTGGGCAAGGCTACACCTTC.

This clone is a singleton in its sample. The J gene is TRBJ1-5, the V gene TRBV27, with 8 bases fitting TRBD1. V shed 6 bases and J 4 bases; nucleotides not matched to a gene: 11. CDR3 length: 16 residues. Germline CDR1 MNHEY, CDR2 SMNVEV (reference sequence). DNA for the CDR3: TGTGCCAGCAGCTTAATCACTGGACAGGGAAATCAGCCCCAGCATTTT. It yields the protein CASSLITGQGNQPQHF.

This rearrangement joins TRBV10-2 to TRBJ1-2; D is unresolved. The CDR3 is 13 amino acids. Trimming removed 3 bases from V and 2 bases from J, with 7 bases in between. Germline-derived CDR1 and CDR2 are WSHSY and SAAADI. The CDR3 DNA follows: TGCGCCAGCAGTGAAGCGGGGAACTATGGCTACACCTTC. This encodes CASSEAGNYGYTF.